Presented here are 10 T cell receptor beta chains from one specimen sequenced in a study of CD4 T cells in lung cancer. Generated by immunoSEQ multiplex PCR, the TCRdb table keeps only in-frame clones and is missing some. This table holds roughly 9,800 clones, around 66% found once. The lung tissue was taken at least 3 cm from the tumor in the same resection. Sequencing input: normal lung tissue taken away from the tumor. The receptors here all came from a man in his 60s with non-small cell lung cancer.

This sequence joins TRBV5-1 and TRBJ2-3, with 9 bases fitting TRBD2. CDR3 size: 15 residues. Germline V gene lookup returns CDR1 SGHRS and CDR2 YFSETQ. V lost 3 bases, J lost 3 bases, and 5 bases stayed unmatched. DNA for the CDR3: TGCGCCAGCAGCTCTACTAGCGGGTTTACAGATACGCAGTATTTT. It translates to CASSSTSGFTDTQYF.

This chain links TRBV5-1 with TRBJ2-7; maybe TRBD1 (6 bases). CDR3 length: 15 residues. Germline assignment: CDR1 SGHRS and CDR2 YFSETQ. V lost 1 base, J lost 3 bases, and 14 bases lay in between. The CDR3 DNA is TGCGCCAGCAGCTTGTTACGGGACAAGGGCTACGAGCAGTACTTC. This sequence encodes CASSLLRDKGYEQYF.

The V and J genes are TRBV4-2 and TRBJ2-1, with 10 nucleotides matching TRBD2. V lost 5 bases and J lost 6; bases outside the gene matches: 7. Germline loops: CDR1 LGHNA, CDR2 YNFKEQ. CDR3 length: 15 residues. CDR3 nucleotides: TGTGCCAGCAGCGCCCAACTAGCGGGAACCAATGAGCAGTTCTTC. Protein: CASSAQLAGTNEQFF.

V usage is TRBV5-4 and J usage is TRBJ2-6; tentatively, D is TRBD1 (7 bases). CDR3 size: 13 residues. The V end lost 0 bases, the J end lost 12 bases, and 10 bases lay between the germline ends. Germline loops: CDR1 SGHNT, CDR2 YYREEE (reference sequence). Here the CDR3 DNA reads TGTGCCAGCAGCTTGGGTCAGGGGGGCGTCCTGACTTTC. It yields the protein CASSLGQGGVLTF.

This clone was seen a single time. The chain couples TRBV7-3 to TRBJ2-2; D perhaps matches TRBD2 (7 bases). The CDR3 is 14 residues long. Trimming removed 3 bases at V and 7 bases at J, with 12 bases between. Germline V CDR1 and CDR2: SGHTA, FQGTGA. The CDR3 reads CASSFRGADGELFF. The DNA for the CDR3 is TGTGCCAGCAGCTTTCGGGGGGCCGACGGGGAGCTGTTTTTT. Full variable domain (rest looked up from reference TRBV7-3 and TRBJ2-2): GAGVSQTPSNKVTEKGKYVELRCDPISGHTALYWYRQSLGQGPEFLIYFQGTGAADDSGLPNDRFFAVRPEGSVSTLKIQRTERGDSAVYLCASSFRGADGELFFGEGSRLTVL.

This clone ranks as hyperexpanded (1% or more). The chain uses TRBV9 and TRBJ2-7, with 11 bases that match TRBD2. V trimming: 4 bases; J trimming: 3 bases; junction bases outside the gene matches: 6. This CDR3 is 15 amino acids long. Germline V lookup: CDR1 SGDLS, CDR2 YYNGEE. The CDR3 loop is CASSPTSGSSYEQYF. The CDR3 DNA sequence: TGTGCCAGCAGCCCTACTAGCGGGAGTAGCTACGAGCAGTACTTC.

This clone was observed once. The chain combines TRBV6-1 with TRBJ1-1; TRBD1 matches 8 bases. Germline assignment: CDR1 MNHNS and CDR2 SASEGT. The CDR3 extends over 19 amino acids. With 8 bases clipped from V and 0 bases from J, the junction kept 20 bases outside the gene matches. Here the CDR3 DNA reads TGTGCCAGCCGGGAAGGACAGGGATGGTTTAGAGGGGTGAACACTGAAGCTTTCTTT. This translates into CASREGQGWFRGVNTEAFF.

V usage is TRBV19 and J usage is TRBJ1-1; 7 bases agree with TRBD1. Germline V lookup: CDR1 LNHDA, CDR2 SQIVND (reference sequence). With V trimmed by 3 bases and J by 0 bases, 1 base remained unmatched. There are 14 residues in the CDR3. The CDR3 region is CASSIGTVNTEAFF. DNA for the CDR3: TGTGCCAGTAGTATTGGGACAGTGAACACTGAAGCTTTCTTT.

By sample fraction, this clone is medium-sized. This chain links TRBV6-5 with TRBJ1-1; TRBD1 might be the D (6 bases). V lost 2 bases, J lost 0 bases, and 13 bases lay in between. Germline V gene sequence: CDR1 MNHEY, CDR2 SVGAGI. This CDR3 region has 16 residues. The CDR3 protein is CASSYRGTGMNTEAFF. The CDR3 bases are TGTGCCAGCAGTTACCGAGGTACAGGGATGAACACTGAAGCTTTCTTT.

This clone has only a few counts. Within the sample, other DNA sequences also encode this same CDR3. The chain links TRBV19 to TRBJ2-7; 8 bases agree with TRBD1. Germline V gives CDR1 LNHDA, CDR2 SQIVND (reference sequence). The CDR3 length is 14 residues. V lost 6 bases to trimming and J lost 0 bases; unmatched junction nucleotides: 4. CDR3 in amino acids: CASSPGQDSYEQYV. The CDR3 DNA reads TGTGCCAGTAGCCCGGGACAGGACTCCTACGAGCAGTACGTC.